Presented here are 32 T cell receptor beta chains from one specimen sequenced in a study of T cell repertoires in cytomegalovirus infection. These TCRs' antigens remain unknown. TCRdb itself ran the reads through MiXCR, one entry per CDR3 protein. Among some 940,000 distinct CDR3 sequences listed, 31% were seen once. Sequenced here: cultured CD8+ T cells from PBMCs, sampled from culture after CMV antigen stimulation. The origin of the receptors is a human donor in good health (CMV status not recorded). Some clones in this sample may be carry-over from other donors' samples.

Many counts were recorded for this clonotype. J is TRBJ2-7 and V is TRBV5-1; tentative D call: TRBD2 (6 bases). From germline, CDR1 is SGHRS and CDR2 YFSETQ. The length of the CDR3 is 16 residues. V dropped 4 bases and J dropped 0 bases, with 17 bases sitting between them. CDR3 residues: CASSPRPSGLSYEQYF. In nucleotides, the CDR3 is TGCGCCAGCAGCCCTCGACCGAGCGGGCTCTCCTACGAGCAGTACTTC.

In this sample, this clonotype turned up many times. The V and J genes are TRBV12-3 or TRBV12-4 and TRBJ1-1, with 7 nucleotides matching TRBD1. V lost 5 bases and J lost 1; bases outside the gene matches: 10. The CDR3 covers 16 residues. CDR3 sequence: CASSLLRRTGNTEAFF. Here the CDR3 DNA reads TGTGCCAGCAGTCTGTTGAGGAGGACAGGGAACACTGAAGCTTTCTTT.

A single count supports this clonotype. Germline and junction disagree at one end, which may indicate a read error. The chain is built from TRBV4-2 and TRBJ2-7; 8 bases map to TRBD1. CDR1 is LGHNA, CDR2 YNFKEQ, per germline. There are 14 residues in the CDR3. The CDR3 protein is CTSSHPGGGYEQYF. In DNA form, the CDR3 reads TGTACCAGCAGCCATCCAGGGGGCGGCTACGAGCAGTACTTC.

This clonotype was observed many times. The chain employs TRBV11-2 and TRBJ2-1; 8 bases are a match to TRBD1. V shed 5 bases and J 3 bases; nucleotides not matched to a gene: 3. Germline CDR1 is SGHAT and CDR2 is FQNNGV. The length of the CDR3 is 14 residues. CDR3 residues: CASSPGTGYNEQFF. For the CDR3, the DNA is TGTGCCAGCAGCCCGGGGACAGGCTACAATGAGCAGTTCTTC. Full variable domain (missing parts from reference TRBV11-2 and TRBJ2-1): EAGVAQSPRYKIIEKRQSVAFWCNPISGHATLYWYQQILGQGPKLLIQFQNNGVVDDSQLPKDRFSAERLKGVDSTLKIQPAKLEDSAVYLCASSPGTGYNEQFFGPGTRLTVL.

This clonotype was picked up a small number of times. In DNA form, the CDR3 reads TGTGCAAGCCGACAGGGTTGGGGTGTGAGCAATCAGCCCCAGCATTTT. Amino acid sequence: CASRQGWGVSNQPQHF. V is TRBV19 and J is TRBJ1-5; 7 bases are shared with TRBD1. CDR3 length: 16 residues. Per the germline V gene, CDR1 is LNHDA and CDR2 is SQIVND (reference sequence).

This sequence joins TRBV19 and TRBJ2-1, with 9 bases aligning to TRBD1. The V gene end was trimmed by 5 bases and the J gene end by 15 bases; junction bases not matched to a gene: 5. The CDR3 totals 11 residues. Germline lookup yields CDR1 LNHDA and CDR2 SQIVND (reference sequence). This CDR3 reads CASSPGTGRFF. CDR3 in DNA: TGTGCCAGTAGTCCCGGGACAGGGAGGTTCTTC.

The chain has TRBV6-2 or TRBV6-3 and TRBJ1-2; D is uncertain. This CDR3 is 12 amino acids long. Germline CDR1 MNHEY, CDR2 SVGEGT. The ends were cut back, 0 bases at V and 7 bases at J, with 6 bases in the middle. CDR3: CASSYSASGYTF. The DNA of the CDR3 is TGTGCCAGCAGTTACTCGGCATCTGGCTACACCTTC.

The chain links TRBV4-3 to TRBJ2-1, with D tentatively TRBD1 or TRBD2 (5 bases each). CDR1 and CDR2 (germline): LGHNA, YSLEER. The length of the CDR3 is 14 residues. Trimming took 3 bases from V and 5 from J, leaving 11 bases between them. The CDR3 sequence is CASSHSGTDNEQFF. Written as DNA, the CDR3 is TGCGCCAGCAGCCACTCCGGGACGGACAATGAGCAGTTCTTC.

CDR3 coding DNA: TGTGCCAGCAGCGCGGGACAGGCCTATAATTCACCCCTCCACTTT. This gives the protein CASSAGQAYNSPLHF. The rearrangement joins TRBV7-9 to TRBJ1-6, with 8 nucleotides matching TRBD1. The ends lost 5 bases at V and 2 bases at J; junction bases unmatched: 2. The germline V gene encodes CDR1 SEHNR and CDR2 FQNEAQ (reference sequence). The CDR3 is 15 amino acids.

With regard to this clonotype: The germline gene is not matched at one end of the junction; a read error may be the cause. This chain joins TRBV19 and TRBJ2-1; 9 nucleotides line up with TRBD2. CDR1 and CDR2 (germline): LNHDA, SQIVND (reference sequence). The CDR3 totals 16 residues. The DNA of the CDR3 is TGTGTCAGTAGTGAGGGCGGGGGGGCCACATACGATGAGCAGTTCTTC. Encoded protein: CVSSEGGGATYDEQFF.

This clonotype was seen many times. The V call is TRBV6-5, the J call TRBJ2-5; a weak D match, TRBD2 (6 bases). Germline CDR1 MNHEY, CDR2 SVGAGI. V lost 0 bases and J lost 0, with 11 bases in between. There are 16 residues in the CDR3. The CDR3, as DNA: TGTGCCAGCAGTTACTCGGCAGGGAGGTACCAAGAGACCCAGTACTTC. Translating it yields CASSYSAGRYQETQYF.

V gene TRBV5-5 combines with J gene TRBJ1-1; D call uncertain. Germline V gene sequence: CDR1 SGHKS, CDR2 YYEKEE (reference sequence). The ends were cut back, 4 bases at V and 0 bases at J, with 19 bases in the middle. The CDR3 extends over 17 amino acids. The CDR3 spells CASSLSLERWLNTEAFF. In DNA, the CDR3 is TGTGCCAGCAGCCTGTCTCTGGAACGCTGGCTGAACACTGAAGCTTTCTTT.

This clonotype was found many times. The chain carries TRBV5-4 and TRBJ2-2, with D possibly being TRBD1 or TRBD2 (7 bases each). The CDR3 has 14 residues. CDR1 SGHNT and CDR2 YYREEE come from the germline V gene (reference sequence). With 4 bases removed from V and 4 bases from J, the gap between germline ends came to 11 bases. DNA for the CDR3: TGTGCCAGCAGCGACAGGGAGGGCACCGGGGAGCTGTTTTTT. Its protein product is CASSDREGTGELFF.

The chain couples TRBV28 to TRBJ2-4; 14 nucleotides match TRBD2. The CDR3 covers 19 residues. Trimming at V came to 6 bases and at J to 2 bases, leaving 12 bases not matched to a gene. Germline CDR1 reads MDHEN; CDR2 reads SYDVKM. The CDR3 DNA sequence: TGTGCCAGCAGCCATACGGGACTAGCGGGGGCTATAACCAAAAACATTCAGTACTTC. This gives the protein CASSHTGLAGAITKNIQYF.

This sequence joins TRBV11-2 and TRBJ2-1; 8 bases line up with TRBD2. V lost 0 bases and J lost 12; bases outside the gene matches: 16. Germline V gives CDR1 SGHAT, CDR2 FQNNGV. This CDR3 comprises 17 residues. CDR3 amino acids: CASSLEFAGGASKGQFF. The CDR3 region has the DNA TGTGCCAGCAGCTTAGAATTTGCGGGGGGCGCCTCAAAGGGGCAGTTCTTC.

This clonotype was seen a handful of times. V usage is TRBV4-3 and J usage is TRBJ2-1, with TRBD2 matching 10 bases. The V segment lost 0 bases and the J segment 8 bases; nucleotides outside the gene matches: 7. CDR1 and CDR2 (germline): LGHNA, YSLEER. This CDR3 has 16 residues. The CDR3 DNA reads TGCGCCAGCAGCCAAGAGGCCCTAGCGGGGGTGGATGAGCAGTTCTTC. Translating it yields CASSQEALAGVDEQFF.

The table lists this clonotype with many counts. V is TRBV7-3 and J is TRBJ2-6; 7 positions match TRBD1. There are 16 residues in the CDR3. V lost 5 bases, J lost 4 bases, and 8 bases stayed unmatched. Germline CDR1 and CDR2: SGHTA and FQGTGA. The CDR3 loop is CASSDPTGVGANVLTF. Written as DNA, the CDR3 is TGTGCCAGCAGCGACCCCACAGGGGTCGGGGCCAACGTCCTGACTTTC.

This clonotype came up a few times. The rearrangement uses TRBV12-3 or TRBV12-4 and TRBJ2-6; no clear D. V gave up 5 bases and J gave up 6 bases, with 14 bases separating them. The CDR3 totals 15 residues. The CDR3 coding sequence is TGTGCCAGCAGTGGCACCTCTCTGATGGCCAACGTCCTGACTTTC. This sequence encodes CASSGTSLMANVLTF.

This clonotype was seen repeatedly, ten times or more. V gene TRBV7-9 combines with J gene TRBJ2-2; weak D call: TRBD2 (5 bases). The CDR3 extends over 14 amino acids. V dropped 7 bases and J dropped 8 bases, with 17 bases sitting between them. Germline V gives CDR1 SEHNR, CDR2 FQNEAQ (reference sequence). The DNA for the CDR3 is TGTGCCAGCACCAGAGACGGGGATGTGGGGGAGCTGTTTTTT. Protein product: CASTRDGDVGELFF.

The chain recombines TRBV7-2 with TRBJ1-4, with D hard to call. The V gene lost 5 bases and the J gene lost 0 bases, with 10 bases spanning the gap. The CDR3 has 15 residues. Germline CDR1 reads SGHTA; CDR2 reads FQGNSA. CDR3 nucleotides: TGTGCCAGCAGCCCGTGGCGGTCAACTAATGAAAAACTGTTTTTT. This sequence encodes CASSPWRSTNEKLFF.

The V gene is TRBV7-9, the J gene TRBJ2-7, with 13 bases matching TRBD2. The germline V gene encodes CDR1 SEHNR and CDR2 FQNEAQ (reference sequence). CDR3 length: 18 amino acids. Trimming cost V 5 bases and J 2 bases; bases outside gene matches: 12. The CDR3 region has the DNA TGTGCCAGCAGCCCAGACCCGGGACTAGCGGGGAGGACCTACGAGCAGTACGTC. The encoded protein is CASSPDPGLAGRTYEQYV.

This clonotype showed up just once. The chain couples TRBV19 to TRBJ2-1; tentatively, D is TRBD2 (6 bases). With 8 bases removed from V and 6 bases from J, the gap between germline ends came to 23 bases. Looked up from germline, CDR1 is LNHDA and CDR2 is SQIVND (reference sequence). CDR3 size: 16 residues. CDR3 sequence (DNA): TGTGCCAGTGGGCCGGCGAGACTAGGGGTTGGCAATGAGCAGTTCTTC. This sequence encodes CASGPARLGVGNEQFF.

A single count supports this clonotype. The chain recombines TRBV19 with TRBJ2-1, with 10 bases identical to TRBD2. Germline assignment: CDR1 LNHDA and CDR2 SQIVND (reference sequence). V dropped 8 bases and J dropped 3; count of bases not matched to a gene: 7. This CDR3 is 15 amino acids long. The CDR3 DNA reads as TGTGCCAGTGCGGATTCTAGCGGGGGCTACAATGAGCAGTTCTTC. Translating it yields CASADSSGGYNEQFF. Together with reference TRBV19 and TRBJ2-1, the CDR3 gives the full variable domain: DGGITQSPKYLFRKEGQNVTLSCEQNLNHDAMYWYRQDPGQGLRLIYYSQIVNDFQKGDIAEGYSVSREKKESFPLTVTSAQKNPTAFYLCASADSSGGYNEQFFGPGTRLTVL.

This chain's CDR3 is CASSRDRSQAFF. The CDR3 DNA reads as TGTGCCAGCAGTCGGGACCGATCTCAAGCTTTCTTT. This chain links TRBV7-9 with TRBJ1-1; D possibly corresponds to TRBD1 (5 bases). Trimming removed 6 bases at V and 9 bases at J, with 14 bases between. This CDR3 is 12 amino acids long. In germline, CDR1 is SEHNR, CDR2 FQNEAQ (reference sequence).

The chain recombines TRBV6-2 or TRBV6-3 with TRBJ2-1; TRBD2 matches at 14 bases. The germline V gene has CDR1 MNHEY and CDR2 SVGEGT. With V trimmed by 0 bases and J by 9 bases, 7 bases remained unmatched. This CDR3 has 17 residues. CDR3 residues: CASSYSPTSGGAVEQFF. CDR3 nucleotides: TGTGCCAGCAGTTACTCACCGACTAGCGGGGGGGCGGTTGAGCAGTTCTTC.

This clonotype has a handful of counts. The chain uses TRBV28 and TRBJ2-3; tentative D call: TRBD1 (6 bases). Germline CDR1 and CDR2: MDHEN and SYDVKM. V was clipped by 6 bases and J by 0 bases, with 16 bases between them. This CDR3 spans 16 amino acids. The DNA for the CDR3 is TGTGCCAGCAGCTCCCGACAGGTTACTAGCACAGATACGCAGTATTTT. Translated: CASSSRQVTSTDTQYF. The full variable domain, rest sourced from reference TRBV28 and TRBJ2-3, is DVKVTQSSRYLVKRTGEKVFLECVQDMDHENMFWYRQDPGLGLRLIYFSYDVKMKEKGDIPEGYSVSREKKERFSLILESASTNQTSMYLCASSSRQVTSTDTQYFGPGTRLTVL.

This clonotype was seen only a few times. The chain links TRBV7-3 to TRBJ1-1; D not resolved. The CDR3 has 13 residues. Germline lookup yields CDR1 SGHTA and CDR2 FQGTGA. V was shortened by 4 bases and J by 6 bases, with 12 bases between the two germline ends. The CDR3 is CASSSLPGAEAFF. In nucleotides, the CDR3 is TGTGCCAGCAGCTCCCTGCCCGGTGCTGAAGCTTTCTTT.

Here the CDR3 reads CSVDTSTAGGPRETQYF. CDR3 in DNA: TGCAGCGTTGACACCTCCACAGCGGGGGGGCCACGAGAGACCCAGTACTTC. The chain carries TRBV29-1 and TRBJ2-5, with 10 bases identical to TRBD2. V dropped 3 bases and J dropped 4; count of bases not matched to a gene: 14. The CDR3 contains 17 residues. Germline V gene data show CDR1 as SQVTM and CDR2 as ANQGSEA.

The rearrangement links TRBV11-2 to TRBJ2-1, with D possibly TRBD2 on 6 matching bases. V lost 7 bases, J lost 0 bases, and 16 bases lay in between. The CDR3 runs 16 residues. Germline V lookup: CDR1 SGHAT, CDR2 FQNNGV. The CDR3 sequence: CASTPGDPLSYNEQFF. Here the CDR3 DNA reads TGTGCCAGCACCCCGGGGGACCCCCTCTCCTACAATGAGCAGTTCTTC.

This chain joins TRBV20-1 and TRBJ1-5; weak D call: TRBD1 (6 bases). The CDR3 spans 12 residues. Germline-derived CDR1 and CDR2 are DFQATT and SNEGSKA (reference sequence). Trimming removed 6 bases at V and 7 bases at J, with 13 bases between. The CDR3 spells CSATGKGQPQHF. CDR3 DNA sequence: TGCAGTGCCACAGGGAAGGGACAGCCCCAGCATTTT.

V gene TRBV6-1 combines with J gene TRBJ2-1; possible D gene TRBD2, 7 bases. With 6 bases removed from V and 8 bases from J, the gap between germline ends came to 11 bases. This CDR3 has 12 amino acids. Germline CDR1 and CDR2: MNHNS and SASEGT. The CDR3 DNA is TGTGCCAGCAGACGGGGGGCGGATGAGCAGTTCTTC. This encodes CASRRGADEQFF.

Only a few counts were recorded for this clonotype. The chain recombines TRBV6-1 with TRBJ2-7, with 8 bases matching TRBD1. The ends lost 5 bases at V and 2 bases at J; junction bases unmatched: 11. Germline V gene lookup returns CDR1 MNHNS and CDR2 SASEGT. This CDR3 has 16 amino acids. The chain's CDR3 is CASSPGQGGIPYEQYV. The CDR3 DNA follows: TGTGCCAGCAGTCCAGGACAGGGAGGTATCCCCTACGAGCAGTACGTC.